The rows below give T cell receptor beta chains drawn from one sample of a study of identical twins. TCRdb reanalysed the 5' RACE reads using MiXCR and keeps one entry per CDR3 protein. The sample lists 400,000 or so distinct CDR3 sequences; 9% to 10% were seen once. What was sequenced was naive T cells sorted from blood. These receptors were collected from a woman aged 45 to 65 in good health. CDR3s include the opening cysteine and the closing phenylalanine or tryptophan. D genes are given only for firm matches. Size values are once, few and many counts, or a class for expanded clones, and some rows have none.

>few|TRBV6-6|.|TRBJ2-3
CASSGGTDGAQYF
TGTGCCAGCAGTGGGGGGACAGATGGGGCGCAGTATTTT
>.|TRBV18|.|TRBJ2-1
CASSPESYNEQFF
TGTGCCAGCTCACCCGAGAGCTACAATGAGCAGTTCTTC
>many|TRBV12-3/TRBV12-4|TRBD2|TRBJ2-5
CASGTSGRAKGETQYF
TGTGCCAGCGGAACTAGCGGGAGGGCCAAGGGGGAGACCCAGTACTTC
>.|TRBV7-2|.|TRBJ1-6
CASSPRQAGNSPLHF
TGTGCCAGCAGCCCACGACAGGCGGGAAATTCACCCCTCCACTTT
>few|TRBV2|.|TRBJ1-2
CASSVLNRATGGYTF
TGTGCCAGCAGTGTACTAAACCGGGCAACTGGTGGCTACACCTTC
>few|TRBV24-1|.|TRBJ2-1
CATSVGNLAQFF
TGTGCCACCAGTGTGGGGAACTTAGCCCAGTTCTTC
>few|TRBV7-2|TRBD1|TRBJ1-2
CASSWDRVGYTF
TGTGCCAGCAGCTGGGACAGGGTAGGCTACACCTTC
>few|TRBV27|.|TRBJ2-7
CASKAHDGRPEQYF
TGTGCCAGCAAAGCGCACGACGGGAGACCCGAGCAGTACTTC
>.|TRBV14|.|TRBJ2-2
CASSQVQHGELFF
TGTGCCAGCAGCCAAGTACAGCACGGGGAGCTGTTTTTT
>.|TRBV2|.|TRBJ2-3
CASSARGNTDTQYF
TGTGCCAGCAGTGCCCGGGGCAACACAGATACGCAGTATTTT
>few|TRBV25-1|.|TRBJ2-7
CASSGLGPDEQYF
TGTGCCAGCAGTGGGCTAGGGCCGGACGAGCAGTACTTC
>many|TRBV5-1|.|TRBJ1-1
CASSLGPAGGNTEAFF
TGCGCCAGCAGCTTGGGTCCAGCGGGGGGTAACACTGAAGCTTTCTTT
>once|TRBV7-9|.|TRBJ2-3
CASSSPLREISDTHYF
TGTGCCAGCAGCTCGCCTCTCCGGGAGATTTCAGATACGCACTATTTT
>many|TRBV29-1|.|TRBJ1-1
CSVEEGGTEAFF
TGCAGCGTTGAAGAGGGGGGGACTGAAGCTTTCTTT
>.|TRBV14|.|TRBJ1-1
CASSQESGVTNTEAFF
TGTGCCAGCAGCCAAGAATCCGGGGTTACGAACACTGAAGCTTTCTTT
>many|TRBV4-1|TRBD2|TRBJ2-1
CASSQDQVLSGRAGDEQFF
TGCGCCAGCAGCCAAGATCAGGTCTTAAGTGGGAGGGCCGGGGATGAGCAGTTCTTC
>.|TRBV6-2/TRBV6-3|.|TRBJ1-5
CTSRLTVMQPQHF
TGTACCAGCAGGCTAACTGTTATGCAGCCCCAGCATTTT
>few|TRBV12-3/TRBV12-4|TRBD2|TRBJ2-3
CASSLGAGGPSTQYF
TGTGCCAGCAGTTTAGGAGCGGGAGGGCCGAGTACGCAGTATTTT
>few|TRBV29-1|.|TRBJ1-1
CSVVRGGGNTEAFF
TGCAGCGTCGTCAGAGGGGGGGGGAACACTGAAGCTTTCTTT
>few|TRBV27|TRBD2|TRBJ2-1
CASSLGWEGYNEQFF
TGTGCCAGCAGTTTAGGGTGGGAGGGTTACAATGAGCAGTTCTTC
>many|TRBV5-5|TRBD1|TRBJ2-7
CASSSLNPSDRVRFYEQYF
TGTGCCAGCAGCTCTTTGAACCCCTCGGACAGGGTAAGGTTCTACGAGCAGTACTTC
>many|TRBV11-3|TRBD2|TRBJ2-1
CASSSRGVGLNEQFF
TGTGCCAGCAGCTCTCGGGGGGTTGGTCTCAATGAGCAGTTCTTC
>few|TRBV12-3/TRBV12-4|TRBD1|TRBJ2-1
CASSFGTGGGEQFF
TGTGCCAGCAGTTTTGGAACAGGGGGCGGTGAGCAGTTCTTC
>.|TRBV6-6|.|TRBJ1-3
CASTPLEGVSGNTIYF
TGTGCCAGCACCCCCCTGGAGGGGGTCTCTGGAAACACCATATATTTT
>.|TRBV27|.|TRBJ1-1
CASSVERYTEAFF
TGTGCCAGCAGCGTAGAGCGGTACACTGAAGCTTTCTTT
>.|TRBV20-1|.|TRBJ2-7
CSAGTEYEQYF
TGCAGTGCGGGGACGGAGTACGAGCAGTACTTC
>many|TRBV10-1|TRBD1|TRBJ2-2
CASSTGTGNTGELFF
TGCGCCAGCAGTACCGGGACAGGGAACACCGGGGAGCTGTTTTTT
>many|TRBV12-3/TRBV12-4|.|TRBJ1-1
CASSRGDWTEAFF
TGTGCCAGCAGTAGAGGGGATTGGACTGAAGCTTTCTTT
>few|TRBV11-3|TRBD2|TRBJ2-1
CASSFRSSGIKGSYNEQFF
TGTGCCAGCAGCTTTCGGTCTAGCGGGATCAAAGGGTCCTACAATGAGCAGTTCTTC
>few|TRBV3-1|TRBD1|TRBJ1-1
CASSQWDRGGTEAFF
TGTGCCAGCAGCCAATGGGACAGGGGCGGCACTGAAGCTTTCTTT
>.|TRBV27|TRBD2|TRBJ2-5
CASSRLAGARETQYF
TGTGCCAGCAGCCGACTAGCGGGAGCGAGGGAGACCCAGTACTTC
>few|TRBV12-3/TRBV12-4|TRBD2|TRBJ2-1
CASSFRSGRGYNEQFF
TGTGCCAGCAGTTTCCGTAGCGGGAGGGGTTACAATGAGCAGTTCTTC
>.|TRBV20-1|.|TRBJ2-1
CSASTYEQFF
TGCAGTGCTAGTACGTATGAGCAGTTCTTC
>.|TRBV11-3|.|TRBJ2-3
CASSPPPVDTQYF
TGTGCCAGCAGCCCCCCGCCCGTCGATACGCAGTATTTT
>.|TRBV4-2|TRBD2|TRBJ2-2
CASSPGTSGSFGELFF
TGTGCCAGCAGCCCAGGGACTAGCGGGAGTTTTGGGGAGCTGTTTTTT
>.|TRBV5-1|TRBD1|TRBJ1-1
CASSFPRGGMNTEAFF
TGCGCCAGCAGCTTTCCTCGAGGGGGCATGAACACTGAAGCTTTCTTT
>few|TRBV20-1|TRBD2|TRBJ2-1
CSARFSGRFNEQFF
TGCAGTGCTAGGTTTAGCGGGAGGTTCAATGAGCAGTTCTTC
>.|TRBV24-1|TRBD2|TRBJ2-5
CATSDPYRTSGRATETQYF
TGTGCCACCAGTGATCCCTATCGGACTAGCGGACGCGCTACAGAGACCCAGTACTTC
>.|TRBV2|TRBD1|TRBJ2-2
CASSEVDRVMTGERFF
TGTGCCAGCAGTGAAGTGGACAGGGTGATGACCGGGGAGCGGTTTTTT
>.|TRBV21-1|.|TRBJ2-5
CASSKPLGRQVLKTQYF
TGTGCCAGCAGCAAACCCCTCGGCAGACAGGTCCTAAAGACCCAGTACTTC
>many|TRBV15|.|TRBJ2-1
CATSRTNEQFF
TGTGCCACCAGCAGAACCAATGAGCAGTTCTTC
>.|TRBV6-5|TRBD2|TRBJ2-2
CASSYRDYPNTGELFF
TGTGCCAGCAGCTACCGGGACTACCCGAACACCGGGGAGCTGTTTTTT
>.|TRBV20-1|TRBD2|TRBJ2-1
CSARDPSGSLYEQFF
TGCAGTGCTAGGGACCCTAGCGGGAGTCTCTATGAGCAGTTCTTC
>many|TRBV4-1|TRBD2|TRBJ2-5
CASSQEALAGAYWTQYF
TGCGCCAGCAGCCAAGAGGCACTAGCGGGAGCCTACTGGACCCAGTACTTC
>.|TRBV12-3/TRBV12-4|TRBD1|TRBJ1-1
CASSLGYRGGPEAFF
TGTGCCAGCAGTTTAGGATACAGGGGAGGCCCTGAAGCTTTCTTT